This T cell receptor beta chain was obtained from a study of shared clonotypes between healthy human individuals. The junction had 6 bases not matched to a gene; V was cut back by 6 bases and J by 4 bases. In germline, CDR1 is SEHNR, CDR2 FQNEAQ (reference sequence). CDR3 length: 14 amino acids. Findings and limits, study-wide: In the sorted subsets, rarefaction showed sequencing was incomplete despite large depth. Sampling included only blood; tissue repertoires likely differ.

In this sample, this clone turned up once. The antigen is not known. Only in-frame clones appear in the TCRdb table, and some are missing; sequencing was by immunoSEQ multiplex PCR. The table lists about 520,000 clones, 95% to 96% of them singletons, with approximately 0.06% in the top ten. Sequencing input: naive CD4+ T cells sorted from blood. Subset meaning: CD45RA+ positively selected. The V and J genes are TRBV7-9 and TRBJ2-7; 10 positions agree with TRBD1. This sequence originates from a woman in her 30s in good health. CDR3: CASSSGQGTYEQYF. CDR3 nucleotides: TGTGCCAGCAGTTCGGGACAGGGGACTTACGAGCAGTACTTC.